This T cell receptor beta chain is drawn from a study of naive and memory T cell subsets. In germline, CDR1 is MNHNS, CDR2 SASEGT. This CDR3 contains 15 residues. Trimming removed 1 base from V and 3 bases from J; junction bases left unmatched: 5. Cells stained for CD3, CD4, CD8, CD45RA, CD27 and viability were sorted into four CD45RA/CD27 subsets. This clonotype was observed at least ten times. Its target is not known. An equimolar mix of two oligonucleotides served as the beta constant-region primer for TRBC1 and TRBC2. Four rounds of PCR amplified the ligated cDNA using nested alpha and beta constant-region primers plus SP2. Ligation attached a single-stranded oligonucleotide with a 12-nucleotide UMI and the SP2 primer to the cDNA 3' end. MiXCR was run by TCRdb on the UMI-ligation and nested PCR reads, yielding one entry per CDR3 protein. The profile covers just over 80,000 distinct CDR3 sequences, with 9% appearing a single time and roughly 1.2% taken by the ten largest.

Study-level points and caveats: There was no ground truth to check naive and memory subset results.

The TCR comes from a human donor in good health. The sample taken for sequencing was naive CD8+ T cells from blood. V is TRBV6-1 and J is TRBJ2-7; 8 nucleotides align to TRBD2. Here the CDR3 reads CASSEVAGKYYEQYF. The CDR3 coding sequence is TGTGCCAGCAGTGAAGTAGCGGGAAAATACTACGAGCAGTACTTC.